Following are 4 T cell receptor beta chains from one sample sequenced in a study of regulatory T cells in long-lasting Graves disease. Time point reported: newly diagnosed GD, antithyroid drugs for less than 3 months. The authors made the TCR library using RNA they extracted from PBMCs. Both iRepertoire HTBI primers and Arm-PCR of CDR3 regions were used to build the TCR beta libraries. TCRdb re-analysed the multiplex PCR reads in MiXCR, keeping a single row per CDR3 protein. The sample holds about half a million distinct CDR3 sequences; about 12% are singletons and the top ten take more than 8%. The same sample was also used in a study of T cells in Graves' hyperthyroidism and ophthalmopathy.

Sequenced material: peripheral blood mononuclear cells (PBMCs), taken at new diagnosis, from a patient treated with antithyroid drugs. The receptors derive from a woman in her 30s with Graves disease.

This clonotype came up many times. This chain joins TRBV30 and TRBJ1-1; 7 positions agree with TRBD1. The CDR3 contains 13 residues. The germline V gene has CDR1 GTSNPN and CDR2 SVGIG (reference sequence). V shed 2 bases, J shed 7 bases, and the junction held 7 bases outside the gene matches. Here the CDR3 reads CAWSKGARNEAFF. The CDR3 DNA sequence: TGTGCCTGGAGTAAGGGGGCCCGCAATGAAGCTTTCTTT.

The chain uses TRBV5-4 and TRBJ2-7, with 7 bases fitting TRBD1. The V segment lost 3 bases and the J segment 2 bases; nucleotides outside the gene matches: 5. In germline, CDR1 is SGHNT, CDR2 YYREEE (reference sequence). The length of the CDR3 is 14 residues. The CDR3 nucleotides are TGTGCCAGCAGCTCGGGACAGCTGGCCTACGAGCAGTACTTC. It encodes CASSSGQLAYEQYF.

Ten or more counts support this clonotype. The V call is TRBV12-3 or TRBV12-4, the J call TRBJ1-2; 9 nucleotides agree with TRBD1. J gave up 8 bases and V 8 bases, and 12 bases lay outside the gene matches. The CDR3 has 14 amino acids. The CDR3 loop reads CASGITGGVIGYTF. DNA for the CDR3: TGTGCCAGCGGTATCACAGGGGGCGTTATCGGCTACACCTTC.

This clonotype was counted ten times or more. The chain has TRBV4-1 and TRBJ2-7; 7 bases are shared with TRBD1. The CDR3 length is 14 residues. Germline V CDR1 and CDR2: MGHRA, YSYEKL. V lost 4 bases to trimming and J lost 0 bases; unmatched junction nucleotides: 3. The CDR3 spells CASSLGQASYEQYF. CDR3 in DNA: TGCGCCAGCAGCCTAGGACAGGCCTCCTACGAGCAGTACTTC.